This entry lists 28 T cell receptor beta chains sequenced from one sample in a study of cytomegalovirus exposure and HLA in healthy donors. In the PCR, 60 Vbeta and 13 Jbeta primers were used. Clones were sequenced by immunoSEQ multiplex PCR, and TCRdb holds only the in-frame ones, with some missing. The data contain 65,000 to 95,000 clones, around 80% of them singletons. Sequencing used PBMCs. These receptors were taken from a human donor in good health.

This clone appeared once. The gene calls are TRBV7-6 and TRBJ1-2; TRBD1 matches at 7 bases. CDR1 is SGHVS, CDR2 FNYEAQ, per germline. The CDR3 has 14 amino acids. Losses at the gene ends were 3 bases for V and 8 bases for J; bases not matched to a gene: 9. DNA for the CDR3: TGTGCCAGCAGCTTCTACAGGGGCTTAGGGGGCTACACCTTC. As protein: CASSFYRGLGGYTF.

The rearrangement joins TRBV27 to TRBJ1-1; maybe TRBD1 (6 bases). The CDR3 is 15 amino acids. Germline V gene sequence: CDR1 MNHEY, CDR2 SMNVEV (reference sequence). The V end lost 0 bases, the J end lost 2 bases, and 10 bases lay between the germline ends. The CDR3 bases are TGTGCCAGCAGTTTATCGGTGACAGGTAACACTGAAGCTTTCTTT. Amino acids: CASSLSVTGNTEAFF.

The chain recombines TRBV5-1 with TRBJ1-1, with TRBD1 as a possible D gene (5 bases). Germline loops: CDR1 SGHRS, CDR2 YFSETQ. The CDR3 consists of 14 residues. V lost 4 bases and J 1 base, leaving 11 bases between the germline ends. The CDR3, as DNA: TGCGCCAGCAGCGCTTATGGACAGAACACTGAAGCTTTCTTT. Translating it yields CASSAYGQNTEAFF. Full variable domain (missing parts from reference TRBV5-1 and TRBJ1-1): KAGVTQTPRYLIKTRGQQVTLSCSPISGHRSVSWYQQTPGQGLQFLFEYFSETQRNKGNFPGRFSGRQFSNSRSEMNVSTLELGDSALYLCASSAYGQNTEAFFGQGTRLTVV.

V is TRBV6-5 and J is TRBJ1-6, with no clear D. V was trimmed by 8 bases and J by 3 bases, leaving 14 bases between them. The CDR3 contains 15 residues. Germline V gene data show CDR1 as MNHEY and CDR2 as SVGAGI. CDR3 bases: TGTGCCAGCCTTCCCCAGGCAGTCTATAATTCACCCCTCCACTTT. Translated, it gives CASLPQAVYNSPLHF.

V gene TRBV6-6 combines with J gene TRBJ2-7; D perhaps matches TRBD2 (5 bases). This CDR3 is built from 13 residues. With 6 bases removed from V and 4 bases from J, the gap between germline ends came to 13 bases. The germline CDR1 and CDR2 sequences are MNHNY and SVGAGI (reference sequence). The CDR3 nucleotides are TGTGCCAGCAGCCGACTATACTCTTACGAGCAGTACTTC. It codes for CASSRLYSYEQYF.

The rearrangement joins TRBV5-1 to TRBJ2-2, with D possibly TRBD2 on 6 matching bases. The CDR3 runs 18 residues. Germline CDR1 is SGHRS and CDR2 is YFSETQ. V was shortened by 4 bases and J by 0 bases, with 19 bases between the two germline ends. CDR3 sequence (DNA): TGCGCCAGCAGCCCCCGAGGGCGGGGACGCGCGAACACCGGGGAGCTGTTTTTT. This encodes CASSPRGRGRANTGELFF.

This clone has only one observation. The chain has TRBV6-6 and TRBJ1-1; D ambiguous. The CDR3 contains 14 residues. Germline CDR1 and CDR2: MNHNY and SVGAGI (reference sequence). Trimming took off 2 bases at V and 3 bases at J, with 10 bases between the two ends. CDR3 sequence (DNA): TGTGCCAGCAGTTACAGTCCTCGAGACACTGAAGCTTTCTTT. Encoded protein: CASSYSPRDTEAFF.

The V call is TRBV5-1, the J call TRBJ2-7; TRBD2 matches at 11 bases. V shed 4 bases and J 7 bases; nucleotides not matched to a gene: 10. The CDR3 loop spans 15 amino acids. CDR1 is SGHRS and CDR2 is YFSETQ in the germline V gene. The CDR3 nucleotides are TGCGCCAGCAGCCCCGAGGGGACTAGCGGTCGAGAGCAGTACTTC. As protein: CASSPEGTSGREQYF.

The rearrangement joins TRBV28 to TRBJ2-7, with TRBD1 identical over 8 bases. Germline V lookup: CDR1 MDHEN, CDR2 SYDVKM. The CDR3 sequence is 13 residues long. The V segment lost 6 bases and the J segment 7 bases; nucleotides outside the gene matches: 8. The chain's CDR3 is CASSLDRGREQYF. In nucleotides, the CDR3 is TGTGCCAGCAGCCTCGACAGGGGTCGGGAGCAGTACTTC.

The V and J genes are TRBV27 and TRBJ1-6; D may be TRBD1 (6 bases). CDR1 MNHEY and CDR2 SMNVEV come from the germline V gene (reference sequence). The CDR3 runs 17 residues. Trimming cost V 5 bases and J 0 bases, with 14 bases left between them. Written as DNA, the CDR3 is TGTGCCAGCAGTAGGGGACAAAGGAGCTCCTATAATTCACCCCTCCACTTT. Protein product: CASSRGQRSSYNSPLHF.

The chain couples TRBV7-9 to TRBJ1-1; D is unresolved. CDR3 length equals 13 residues. Trimming removed 1 base at V and 4 bases at J, with 7 bases between. From germline, CDR1 is SEHNR and CDR2 FQNEAQ (reference sequence). Here the CDR3 reads CASSLGARTEAFF. DNA of the CDR3: TGTGCCAGCAGCTTAGGAGCTCGCACTGAAGCTTTCTTT.

The chain has TRBV18 and TRBJ1-1, with D perhaps TRBD1 (6 bases). Germline CDR1 reads KGHSH; CDR2 reads LQKENI. Trimming took off 5 bases at V and 1 base at J, with 8 bases between the two ends. The CDR3 has 13 residues. For the CDR3, the DNA is TGTGCCAGCTCAGGACAGCAGAACACTGAAGCTTTCTTT. It translates to CASSGQQNTEAFF.

The chain couples TRBV27 to TRBJ1-6; D might be TRBD1 (6 bases). The CDR3 is made up of 12 amino acids. Trimming took off 11 bases at V and 10 bases at J, with 15 bases between the two ends. Germline V gene lookup returns CDR1 MNHEY and CDR2 SMNVEV (reference sequence). CDR3: CAAGTGLSPLHF. The CDR3 DNA reads as TGTGCCGCGGGCACAGGGCTGTCACCCCTCCACTTT.

This chain joins TRBV18 and TRBJ1-3; no clear D. This CDR3 is 16 amino acids long. The germline gives CDR1 KGHSH, CDR2 LQKENI. The ends were cut back, 6 bases at V and 4 bases at J, with 19 bases in the middle. Written as DNA, the CDR3 is TGTGCCAGCTCTTCCACCCGACAAATCCTAGGAAACACCATATATTTT. It specifies CASSSTRQILGNTIYF.

The V gene is TRBV2, the J gene TRBJ2-1; D is ambiguous. Germline V gene data show CDR1 as SNHLY and CDR2 as FYNNEI. This CDR3 has 13 residues. Trimming removed 3 bases from V and 9 bases from J, with 12 bases in between. The CDR3 bases are TGTGCCAGCAGTGATCGAGTTGCCGCTGAGCAGTTCTTC. Protein: CASSDRVAAEQFF.

About this clone itself: The junction departs from germline at one end; a sequencing error may be responsible. The genes are TRBV7-9 and TRBJ1-1, with D maybe TRBD1 (5 bases). Germline CDR1 is SEHNR and CDR2 is FQNEAQ (reference sequence). The CDR3 contains 12 residues. This chain's CDR3 is CSSWGGNTEAFF. The CDR3 bases are TGTTCCAGCTGGGGGGGGAACACTGAAGCTTTCTTT.

A few counts support this clone. The chain uses TRBV9 and TRBJ1-1; D possibly corresponds to TRBD1 (5 bases). Trimming left V 4 bases short and J 3 bases short, with 13 bases between. Per germline, CDR1 SGDLS and CDR2 YYNGEE. This CDR3 spans 14 amino acids. The CDR3, as DNA: TGTGCCAGCAGCCCAGGTGGGGGGGACACTGAAGCTTTCTTT. This encodes CASSPGGGDTEAFF.

A few counts support this clone. The chain joins TRBV6-5 to TRBJ1-1, with D perhaps matching TRBD1 (6 bases). CDR1 MNHEY and CDR2 SVGAGI come from the germline V gene. Trimming cost V 4 bases and J 4 bases, with 16 bases left between them. CDR3 length equals 15 residues. Here the CDR3 DNA reads TGTGCCAGCAGTTTAGGTAGGAAAGGGGGCACTGAAGCTTTCTTT. Translated: CASSLGRKGGTEAFF.

The V gene is TRBV15, the J gene TRBJ2-7, with 7 bases identical to TRBD1. Germline lookup yields CDR1 LNHNV and CDR2 YYDKDF (reference sequence). The CDR3 loop spans 15 amino acids. The ends lost 1 base at V and 3 bases at J; junction bases unmatched: 6. The CDR3 loop is CATSRVVTGLYEQYF. In nucleotides, the CDR3 is TGTGCCACCAGCAGAGTGGTGACAGGGCTCTACGAGCAGTACTTC.

The J gene is TRBJ1-5, the V gene TRBV6-1; no firm D call. Germline lookup yields CDR1 MNHNS and CDR2 SASEGT. The CDR3 runs to 15 residues. Trimming took off 6 bases at V and 3 bases at J, with 15 bases between the two ends. The CDR3 spells CASSDLDGINQPQHF. CDR3 nucleotides: TGTGCCAGCAGCGATTTGGACGGGATCAATCAGCCCCAGCATTTT.

CDR3 nucleotide sequence: TGTGCCAGCAGGTCACGGGACAGGTGGTATGGCTACACCTTC. The encoded protein is CASRSRDRWYGYTF. The chain recombines TRBV27 with TRBJ1-2; 8 nucleotides line up with TRBD1. V lost 6 bases and J lost 5; bases outside the gene matches: 8. The CDR3 covers 14 residues. CDR1 and CDR2 (germline): MNHEY, SMNVEV (reference sequence).

This chain links TRBV5-8 with TRBJ1-1; no clear D. The V end lost 4 bases, the J end lost 10 bases, and 11 bases lay between the germline ends. Germline-derived CDR1 and CDR2 are SGHTS and YDEGEE. The CDR3 has 11 amino acids. The CDR3 protein is CASSQDLIAFF. CDR3 DNA: TGTGCCAGCAGCCAAGACTTAATAGCTTTCTTT.

This chain connects TRBV5-1 to TRBJ2-3; 10 bases are shared with TRBD2. The trim removed 1 base at V and 5 bases at J, leaving 4 bases unmatched. Germline V gene data show CDR1 as SGHRS and CDR2 as YFSETQ. The CDR3 has 15 amino acids. CDR3 sequence: CASSLQAGGLDTQYF. DNA for the CDR3: TGCGCCAGCAGCTTGCAAGCGGGGGGGCTAGATACGCAGTATTTT. The full variable domain, in which reference TRBV5-1 and TRBJ2-3 provide the parts outside the CDR3, is KAGVTQTPRYLIKTRGQQVTLSCSPISGHRSVSWYQQTPGQGLQFLFEYFSETQRNKGNFPGRFSGRQFSNSRSEMNVSTLELGDSALYLCASSLQAGGLDTQYFGPGTRLTVL.

The rearrangement joins TRBV4-3 to TRBJ1-2, with a tentative D call TRBD1 (6 bases). Germline V lookup: CDR1 LGHNA, CDR2 YSLEER. Trimming removed 8 bases from V and 6 bases from J, with 16 bases in between. This CDR3 has 13 amino acids. The CDR3 protein is CASSRWGGDGYTF. In DNA, the CDR3 is TGCGCCAGCTCCCGTTGGGGGGGCGATGGCTACACCTTC.

The chain uses TRBV5-5 and TRBJ1-2; D perhaps matches TRBD1 (6 bases). The CDR3 runs 14 residues. Per the germline V gene, CDR1 is SGHKS and CDR2 is YYEKEE (reference sequence). With 5 bases removed from V and 3 bases from J, the gap between germline ends came to 14 bases. DNA of the CDR3: TGTGCCAGCAGGCGCCCGGGACAAGACTATGGCTACACCTTC. Its protein is CASRRPGQDYGYTF. Based on the CDR3 plus reference TRBV5-5 and TRBJ1-2, the full variable domain is DAGVTQSPTHLIKTRGQQVTLRCSPISGHKSVSWYQQVLGQGPQFIFQYYEKEERGRGNFPDRFSARQFPNYSSELNVNALLLGDSALYLCASRRPGQDYGYTFGSGTRLTVV.

This clone was detected only a few times. The rearrangement joins TRBV2 to TRBJ1-4, with D perhaps TRBD1 (6 bases). The CDR3 covers 14 residues. Deletions cut 7 bases from V and 8 bases from J, with 17 bases between. Germline V CDR1 and CDR2: SNHLY, FYNNEI. For the CDR3, the DNA is TGTGCCAGCACCCAGGGGCGGCTACAGGAAAAACTGTTTTTT. It yields the protein CASTQGRLQEKLFF.

The V and J genes are TRBV23-1 and TRBJ1-6, with TRBD1 matching 7 bases. TRBV23-1 is labeled an ORF, and its function is uncertain. The ends lost 5 bases at V and 2 bases at J; junction bases unmatched: 3. The CDR3 consists of 15 residues. The CDR3 spells CASSYRGPYNSPLHF. Written as DNA, the CDR3 is TGCGCCAGCAGTTACAGGGGCCCCTATAATTCACCCCTCCACTTT.

This chain joins TRBV7-9 and TRBJ2-7; a weak D match, TRBD1 (5 bases). The germline V gene encodes CDR1 SEHNR and CDR2 FQNEAQ (reference sequence). This CDR3 is built from 13 residues. Trimming took 8 bases from V and 2 from J, leaving 13 bases between them. The CDR3 DNA is TGTGCCAGCGGACGTGGGGCCCCCTACGAGCAGTACTTC. Its protein is CASGRGAPYEQYF.